This T cell receptor (beta chain) was profiled in a study of cytotoxic CD8 clonotypes in ibrutinib-treated CLL. The germline V and J ends were trimmed by 6 bases and 0 bases, with 18 bases remaining between them. This CDR3 has 17 amino acids. CDR1 is SGHNT, CDR2 YENEEA, per germline. This clone has more than one count but fewer than ten. Using immunoSEQ multiplex PCR, the repertoire was profiled, and TCRdb retains in-frame clones only, with some absent. The table lists more than 85,000 clones, around 80% of them singletons, with 32% in the top ten. The sample consisted of PBMCs, taken after 12 months of ibrutinib treatment. This sequence joins TRBV11-3 and TRBJ2-1, with TRBD2 as a possible D gene (6 bases). The TCR was taken from a human donor with chronic lymphocytic leukemia. The CDR3 spells CASSQRRASGSYNEQFF. The CDR3 DNA sequence: TGTGCCAGCAGTCAACGGAGGGCCTCGGGCTCCTACAATGAGCAGTTCTTC.